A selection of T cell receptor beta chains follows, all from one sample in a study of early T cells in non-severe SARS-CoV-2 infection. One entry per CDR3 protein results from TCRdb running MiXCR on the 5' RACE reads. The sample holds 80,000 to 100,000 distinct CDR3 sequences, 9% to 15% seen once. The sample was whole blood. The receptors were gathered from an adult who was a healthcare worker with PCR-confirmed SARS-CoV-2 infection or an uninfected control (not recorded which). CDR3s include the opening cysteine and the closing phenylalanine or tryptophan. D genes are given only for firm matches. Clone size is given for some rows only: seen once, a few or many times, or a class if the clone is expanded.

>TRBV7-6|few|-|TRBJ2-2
TGTGCCAGCAGCCACAACACCGGGGAGCTGTTTTTT
CASSHNTGELFF
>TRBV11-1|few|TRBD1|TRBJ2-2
TGTGCCAGCAGATCTGACAGGGGGAGAATGAACACCGGGGAGCTGTTTTTT
CASRSDRGRMNTGELFF
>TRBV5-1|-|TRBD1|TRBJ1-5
TGCGCCAGCAGCTTACTTCCGGGACAGGGGACTGTCAATCAGCCCCAGCATTTT
CASSLLPGQGTVNQPQHF
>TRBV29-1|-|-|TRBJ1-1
TGCAGCGTTGCCCTCTTAAGGGACACTGAAGCTTTCTTT
CSVALLRDTEAFF
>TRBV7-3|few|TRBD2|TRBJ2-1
TGTGCCAGCAGCCCAGGCGGGACTAGCGGGCGGGGTGAGCAGTTCTTC
CASSPGGTSGRGEQFF
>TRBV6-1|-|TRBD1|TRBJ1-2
TGTGCCAGCAGTACCGGGACAGGGCATCTTTATGGCTACACCTTC
CASSTGTGHLYGYTF
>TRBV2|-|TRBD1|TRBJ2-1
TGTGCCAGCAGTGAAAGCCCAGGGGGCTGGAATGAGCAGTTCTTC
CASSESPGGWNEQFF
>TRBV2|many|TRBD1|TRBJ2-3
TGTGCCAGCAATCGCGAGACAGGGATTTTAGATACGCAGTATTTT
CASNRETGILDTQYF
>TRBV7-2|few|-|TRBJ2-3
TGTGCCAGCAGCCCCCTCACGACTACGAGGTCAGATACGCAGTATTTT
CASSPLTTTRSDTQYF
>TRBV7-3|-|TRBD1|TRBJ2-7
TGTGCCAGCAGCCCCCGACAGGGGAGCGAGCAGTACTTC
CASSPRQGSEQYF
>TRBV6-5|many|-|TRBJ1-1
TGTGCCAGCAGTGCGACAGAGAACACTGAAGCTTTCTTT
CASSATENTEAFF
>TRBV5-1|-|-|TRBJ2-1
TGCGCCAGCAGCTTGGCCCCAGTAAATGAGCAGTTCTTC
CASSLAPVNEQFF
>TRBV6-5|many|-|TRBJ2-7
TGTGCCAGCACGGGGTGGGGATACGAGCAGTACTTC
CASTGWGYEQYF
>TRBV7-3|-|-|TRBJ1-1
TGTGCCAGCAGAGGCCAACCGAACACTGAAGCTTTCTTT
CASRGQPNTEAFF
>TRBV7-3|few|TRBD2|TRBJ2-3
TGTGCCAGCAGCTTCGGGACTAGCGGGGATACGCAGTATTTT
CASSFGTSGDTQYF
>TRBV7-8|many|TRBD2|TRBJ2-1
TGTGCCAGCAGCCGACACGGGACTAGCGGGATGAATGAGCAGTTCTTC
CASSRHGTSGMNEQFF
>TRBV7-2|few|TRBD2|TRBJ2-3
TGTGCCAGCAGCTCAGCTAGCGGGAGGGCCAATTCAGATACGCAGTATTTT
CASSSASGRANSDTQYF
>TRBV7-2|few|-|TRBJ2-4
TGTGCCAGCAGCTCATCTCCAAACATTCAGTACTTC
CASSSSPNIQYF
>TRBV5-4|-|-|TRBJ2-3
TGTGCCAGCAAAAGAGACTCGAGGTCCACAGATACGCAGTATTTT
CASKRDSRSTDTQYF
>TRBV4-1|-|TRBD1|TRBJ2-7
TGCGCCAGCAGCCAAAGGGACAGCTACGAGCAGTACTTC
CASSQRDSYEQYF
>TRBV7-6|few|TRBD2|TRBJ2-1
TGTGCCAGCAGCTTTGGAGTAGCGGGAATCAATGAGCAGTTCTTC
CASSFGVAGINEQFF
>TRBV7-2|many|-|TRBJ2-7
TGTGCCAGCAGCTCTCCTTTAATGTCCTACGAGCAGTACTTC
CASSSPLMSYEQYF
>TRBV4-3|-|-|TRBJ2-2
TGCGCCAGCAGCCCCCAGCTGGGTCCCGGGGAGCTGTTTTTT
CASSPQLGPGELFF
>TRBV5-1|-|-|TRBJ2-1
TGCGCCAGCAGCTCCCTGGTACGTCAAGAGCAGTTCTTC
CASSSLVRQEQFF
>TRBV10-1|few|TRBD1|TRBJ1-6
TGCGCCAGCAGTGGGCCCGGGACAGAGAATTCACCCCTCCACTTT
CASSGPGTENSPLHF
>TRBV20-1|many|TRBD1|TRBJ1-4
TGCAGTGCTAGTCGAACAGGGGCGTATTGGGGAGAAAAACTGTTTTTT
CSASRTGAYWGEKLFF
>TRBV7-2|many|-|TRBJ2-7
TGTGCCAGCAGCTATACTAGGGCCTCGGCCCTAGAGCAGTACTTC
CASSYTRASALEQYF
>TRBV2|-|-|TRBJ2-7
TGTGCCAGCAGTGAAAAGTGGGGCCACATAGCAGGCGAGCAGTACTTC
CASSEKWGHIAGEQYF
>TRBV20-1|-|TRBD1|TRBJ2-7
TGCAGTGCCTTGACAGGGGCCGAGCAGTACTTC
CSALTGAEQYF
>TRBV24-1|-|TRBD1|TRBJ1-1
TGTGCCACCAGTGATTCGGGACAGTTGAACACTGAAGCTTTCTTT
CATSDSGQLNTEAFF
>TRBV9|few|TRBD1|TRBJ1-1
TGTGCCAGCAGCAAACCGGGACAGGGGGCTGAAGTTTTCTTT
CASSKPGQGAEVFF
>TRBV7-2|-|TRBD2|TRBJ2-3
TGTGCCAGCAGCTTAGGAGCGGGAGGGCAAGATACGCAGTATTTT
CASSLGAGGQDTQYF
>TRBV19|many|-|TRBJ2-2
TGTGCCAGTACCGCCGACCCTACCGGGGAGCTGTTTTTT
CASTADPTGELFF
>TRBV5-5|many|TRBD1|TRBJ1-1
TGTGCCAGCAGCTTGTTGACAGGGGGGAACACTGAAGCTTTCTTT
CASSLLTGGNTEAFF
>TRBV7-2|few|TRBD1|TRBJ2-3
TGTGTCAGCAGCTTAACAGGGGAGTTGCAGTATTTT
CVSSLTGELQYF
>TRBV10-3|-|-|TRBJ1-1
TGTGCCATCAGTGAGGGACGGGAGGTCACTGAAGCTTTCTTT
CAISEGREVTEAFF
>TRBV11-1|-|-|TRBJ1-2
TGTGCCAGCAGCGTCGGATCAGGGTGGTATGGCTACACCTTC
CASSVGSGWYGYTF
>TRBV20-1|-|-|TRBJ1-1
TGCAGTGCTGCCCCGGACCGCGCTGAAGCTTTCTTT
CSAAPDRAEAFF
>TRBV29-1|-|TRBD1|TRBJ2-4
TGCAGCGTTGGGACAGGGGAGGAAAACATTCAGTACTTC
CSVGTGEENIQYF
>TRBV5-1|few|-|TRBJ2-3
TGCGCCAGCAGCTTCGGGACGTACACAGATACGCAGTATTTT
CASSFGTYTDTQYF
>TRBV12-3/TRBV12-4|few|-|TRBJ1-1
TGTGCCAGCAACCGAGGTGGGGGGTACACTGAAGCTTTCTTT
CASNRGGGYTEAFF
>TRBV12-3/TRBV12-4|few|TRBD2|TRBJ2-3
TGTGCCAGCAGTCTAGAAGGACTAGCCGGGAAGACAGATACGCAGTATTTT
CASSLEGLAGKTDTQYF
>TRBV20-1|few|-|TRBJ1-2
TGCAGTGCTGAGGGGAGTAGACACTACACCTTC
CSAEGSRHYTF
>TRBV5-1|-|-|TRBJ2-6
TGCGCCAGCAGCTTGGACCCGGTCTCTGGGGCCAACGTCCTGATTTTC
CASSLDPVSGANVLIF
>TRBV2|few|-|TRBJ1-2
TGTGCCAGCAGAACCCCGGCTCGGAACTATGGCTACACCTTC
CASRTPARNYGYTF
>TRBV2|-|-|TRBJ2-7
TGTGCCAGCAAAGGGGAGCCAGGCCCAGGAAGACAGTACTTC
CASKGEPGPGRQYF
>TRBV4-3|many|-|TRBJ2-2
TGCGCCAGCAGCCAAGATCGTCCCGTGGGCCAAACCGGGGAGCTGTTTTTT
CASSQDRPVGQTGELFF
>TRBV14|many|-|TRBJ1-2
TGTGCCAGCAGCCAAATGGGGGCAGGGGACAATGGCTACACCTTC
CASSQMGAGDNGYTF
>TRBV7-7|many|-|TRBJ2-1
TGTGCTAGCAGCCCGGCAGAGAGGAGGACCTACAATGAGCAGTTCTTC
CASSPAERRTYNEQFF
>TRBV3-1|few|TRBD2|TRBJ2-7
TGTGCCAGCAGCCAAGGAAGTAGCGGGAGTCCCTACGAGCAGTACTTC
CASSQGSSGSPYEQYF
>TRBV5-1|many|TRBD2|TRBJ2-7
TGCGCCAGCAGCTCGGTTCCTAGCGGGCCCTACGAGCAGTACTTC
CASSSVPSGPYEQYF
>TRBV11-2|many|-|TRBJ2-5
TGTGCCAGCAGCTCGTACATTGGAGGGCGGCAAGAGACCCAGTACTTC
CASSSYIGGRQETQYF
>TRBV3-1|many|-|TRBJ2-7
TGTGCCAGCAGCCAAGGACCACGCAGCTCCTACGAGCAGTACTTC
CASSQGPRSSYEQYF
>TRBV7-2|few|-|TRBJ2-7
TGTGCCAGCAGCATGGACAGAGACCTCTCCTACGAGCAGTACTTC
CASSMDRDLSYEQYF
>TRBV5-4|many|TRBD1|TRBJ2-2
TGTGCCACAAAGGGACAGCCGAACACCGGGGAGCTGTTTTTT
CATKGQPNTGELFF